This entry lists 17 T cell receptor beta chains sequenced from one sample in a study of T-cell reconstitution after alpha-beta-depleted transplantation in children. Unique molecular identifiers were used to barcode this TCRbeta library. MiXCR, applied by TCRdb to the PCR reads, yields one record per CDR3 protein. This table holds hundreds of thousands of distinct CDR3 sequences, 11% found once. The sample here was peripheral blood, taken 180 days after TCRalphabeta/CD19-depleted stem cell transplant. The receptors shown here come from a male patient aged 2-10 years who had a stem cell transplant for chronic granulomatous disease, so the T cells may come from the graft donor.

The DNA of the CDR3 is TGTGCCATGGGTCAAGGACTAGCCCTCACAGATACGCAGTATTTT. Protein sequence: CAMGQGLALTDTQYF. The rearrangement links TRBV5-2 to TRBJ2-3; the table's D call, TRBD2, has no DNA check behind it. TRBV5-2 is flagged as a pseudogene. This CDR3 is 15 amino acids long.

This clonotype was picked up a small number of times. This rearrangement joins TRBV28 to TRBJ2-3; 8 bases are shared with TRBD2. The V gene's germline CDR1 is MDHEN and CDR2 SYDVKM. The J segment lost 4 bases and the V segment lost 7 bases, leaving 16 bases of the junction unmatched. This CDR3 is built from 17 residues. The CDR3: CASTIAGLAGIPDTQYF. DNA for the CDR3: TGTGCCAGCACTATCGCCGGGTTAGCGGGAATCCCAGATACGCAGTATTTT.

Remarks on this clonotype: Given a much more abundant clone one base away, this may be a read error. The chain has TRBV5-1 and TRBJ1-1; D is ambiguous. This CDR3 comprises 15 residues. Germline V CDR1 and CDR2: SGHRS, YFSETQ. Trimming removed 4 bases at V and 5 bases at J, with 18 bases between. In DNA, the CDR3 is TGCGCCAGCAGCCGGATAAGTGGGCTTTCGACTGAAGCTTTCTTT. This translates into CASSRISGLSTEAFF. Based on the CDR3 plus reference TRBV5-1 and TRBJ1-1, the full variable domain is KAGVTQTPRYLIKTRGQQVTLSCSPISGHRSVSWYQQTPGQGLQFLFEYFSETQRNKGNFPGRFSGRQFSNSRSEMNVSTLELGDSALYLCASSRISGLSTEAFFGQGTRLTVV.

This clonotype was counted many times. The chain couples TRBV4-2 to TRBJ2-5, with a weak D call TRBD2 (6 bases). This CDR3 has 15 residues. Trimming left V 3 bases short and J 2 bases short, with 13 bases between. The germline CDR1 and CDR2 sequences are LGHNA and YNFKEQ. The CDR3 DNA is TGTGCCAGCAGCCAGGGAGGCCACAATCAAGAGACCCAGTACTTC. Protein product: CASSQGGHNQETQYF.

This clonotype showed up many times. The chain recombines TRBV3-1 with TRBJ2-7; TRBD2 agrees at 9 bases. The CDR3 totals 14 residues. V was clipped by 4 bases and J by 9 bases; unmatched bases: 10. Germline V lookup: CDR1 LGHDT, CDR2 YNNKEL (reference sequence). The DNA of the CDR3 is TGTGCCAGCAGCCTTCTGCCGGGACTAGCTGGGCAGTACTTC. Translated, it gives CASSLLPGLAGQYF.

Many counts were recorded for this clonotype. V is TRBV29-1 and J is TRBJ2-3; D unclear. This CDR3 comprises 15 residues. The V gene lost 2 bases and the J gene lost 5 bases, with 17 bases spanning the gap. Germline values: CDR1 SQVTM, CDR2 ANQGSEA. Written as DNA, the CDR3 is TGCAGCGTTGAAATCAGCCAAACCACGGTAGATACGCAGTATTTT. This sequence encodes CSVEISQTTVDTQYF.

In this sample, this clonotype turned up many times. The chain has TRBV29-1 and TRBJ2-1, with unresolved D. The germline V gene has CDR1 SQVTM and CDR2 ANQGSEA. Trimming stripped 0 bases from V and 4 bases from J, with 4 bases between. The CDR3 covers 12 residues. CDR3: CSVEETYNEQFF. In DNA, the CDR3 is TGCAGCGTTGAAGAGACGTACAATGAGCAGTTCTTC.

Ten or more counts support this clonotype. This chain links TRBV5-1 with TRBJ2-5, with 11 bases aligning to TRBD2. CDR1 and CDR2 (germline): SGHRS, YFSETQ. The CDR3 sequence is 16 residues long. The V gene end was trimmed by 0 bases and the J gene end by 1 base; junction bases not matched to a gene: 2. As DNA, the CDR3 is TGCGCCAGCAGCTTGGGACTAGCGGGATTCCAAGAGACCCAGTACTTC. Translating gives CASSLGLAGFQETQYF.

This clonotype was seen repeatedly, ten times or more. The J gene is TRBJ1-2, the V gene TRBV9; D possibly corresponds to TRBD1 (5 bases). The V end lost 3 bases, the J end lost 3 bases, and 15 bases lay between the germline ends. Germline V CDR1 and CDR2: SGDLS, YYNGEE. This CDR3 comprises 15 residues. CDR3 bases: TGTGCCAGCAGCGCCCCCCAAAGGGGTTACTATGGCTACACCTTC. Translating gives CASSAPQRGYYGYTF.

This clonotype has a count of ten or more. The chain has TRBV10-2 and TRBJ2-2; D is uncertain. The CDR3 covers 16 residues. CDR1 is WSHSY and CDR2 is SAAADI in the germline V gene. V gave up 2 bases and J gave up 5 bases, with 15 bases separating them. CDR3 in DNA: TGCGCCAGCAGTGAGAAATTAGGGCGAAGAACCGGGGAGCTGTTTTTT. It specifies CASSEKLGRRTGELFF.

This clonotype was seen ten or more times. V usage is TRBV28 and J usage is TRBJ2-7; TRBD1 agrees at 9 bases. This CDR3 has 15 amino acids. The J segment lost 4 bases and the V segment lost 6 bases, leaving 10 bases of the junction unmatched. The germline V gene encodes CDR1 MDHEN and CDR2 SYDVKM. The CDR3 sequence is CASRGPGQGYYEQYF. In DNA form, the CDR3 reads TGTGCCAGCAGGGGACCGGGACAGGGTTATTACGAGCAGTACTTC. The full variable domain, rest sourced from reference TRBV28 and TRBJ2-7, is DVKVTQSSRYLVKRTGEKVFLECVQDMDHENMFWYRQDPGLGLRLIYFSYDVKMKEKGDIPEGYSVSREKKERFSLILESASTNQTSMYLCASRGPGQGYYEQYFGPGTRLTVT.

Regarding this clonotype: A clone one base away is much larger, so this may be a read error. Here the CDR3 DNA reads TGTGCCAGCATACTAACAAACACCGAGGAGCTGTTTTTT. Translation: CASILTNTEELFF. The chain employs TRBV7-3 and TRBJ2-2, with D unclear. CDR1 and CDR2 from the germline V gene are SGHTA and FQGTGA. The CDR3 runs 13 residues.

The table lists this clonotype with many counts. The chain has TRBV5-1 and TRBJ2-7; no clear D. The germline V and J ends were trimmed by 0 bases and 2 bases, with 12 bases remaining between them. Germline V CDR1 and CDR2: SGHRS, YFSETQ. The CDR3 is 15 residues long. CDR3 nucleotides: TGCGCCAGCAGCTTGGCCGGTATTAGGCCCTACGAGCAGTACTTC. Translated, it gives CASSLAGIRPYEQYF.

At least ten counts were recorded for this clonotype. This chain links TRBV20-1 with TRBJ2-7; TRBD2 agrees at 15 bases. The CDR3 is 20 residues long. Unmatched junction bases numbered 12, after V lost 0 bases and J lost 0 bases. Germline lookup yields CDR1 DFQATT and CDR2 SNEGSKA (reference sequence). The CDR3 here is CSARDLGLGLAGGNSYEQYF. The CDR3 DNA reads TGCAGTGCTAGAGATCTCGGACTGGGACTAGCGGGAGGTAACTCCTACGAGCAGTACTTC.

This clonotype has at least ten counts. A junction end diverges from the germline sequence, so it may reflect a read error. The V call is TRBV27, the J call TRBJ2-7; a weak D match, TRBD2 (6 bases). CDR1 is MNHEY, CDR2 SMNVEV, per germline (reference sequence). The CDR3 is 17 residues long. CDR3: CTSSLSSRRDCSYEQYF. CDR3 nucleotide sequence: TGCACCAGCAGTTTATCAAGTCGACGGGACTGCTCCTACGAGCAGTACTTC.

This clonotype has a single count. This chain joins TRBV7-8 and TRBJ2-7; a weak D match, TRBD1 (6 bases). V lost 6 bases to trimming and J lost 1 base, with 10 bases between them. Per germline, CDR1 SGHVS and CDR2 FQNEAQ. There are 13 residues in the CDR3. CDR3 nucleotides: TGTGCCAGCAGGGCGGACAGATCCTACGAGCAGTACTTC. It codes for CASRADRSYEQYF.

In its sample, this clonotype was seen many times. The V and J genes are TRBV28 and TRBJ2-3, with D possibly being TRBD2 (6 bases). This CDR3 has 14 residues. Trimming shortened V by 4 bases and J by 2 bases, and 10 bases separated the two germline ends. The V gene's germline CDR1 is MDHEN and CDR2 SYDVKM. The DNA for the CDR3 is TGTGCCAGCAGTTCGTGGACTACCACAGATACGCAGTATTTT. It is translated as CASSSWTTTDTQYF. The variable domain in full, completed from reference TRBV28 and TRBJ2-3, reads DVKVTQSSRYLVKRTGEKVFLECVQDMDHENMFWYRQDPGLGLRLIYFSYDVKMKEKGDIPEGYSVSREKKERFSLILESASTNQTSMYLCASSSWTTTDTQYFGPGTRLTVL.